The clone carrying this T cell receptor beta chain was observed a handful of times. The antigen is not known. Graves' hyperthyroidism is called stable when ophthalmopathy does not progress within 18 months. The hyperthyroidism was newly diagnosed and had lasted under 2 months; the patients were aged 18 to 65. The data originate from a study of T cells in Graves' hyperthyroidism and ophthalmopathy. Whole-study findings and limits: A model of 13 V-J features distinguished ophthalmopathy from stable hyperthyroidism. Ophthalmopathy got predicted by the model a median about 6.5 months before its onset.

The CDR3 runs to 12 residues. After removal of 10 bases from V and 2 bases from J, the junction contained 3 bases not matched to a gene. TCR beta CDR3 region amplification was performed from RNA transcripts. The HTBI primer set was used in a first-round RT-PCR of the TCR CDR3. TCRdb processed the multiplex PCR reads anew with MiXCR; each CDR3 protein has one entry. The sample holds a few hundred thousand distinct CDR3 sequences, more than 15% seen once. The receptor was isolated from a woman between 18 and 30 years old with Graves' hyperthyroidism. Material for sequencing was blood. The genes are TRBV12-3 or TRBV12-4 and TRBJ2-3; 7 bases line up with TRBD1. CDR3 amino acids: CATGQDTDTQYF. CDR3 in DNA: TGTGCCACCGGACAGGACACAGATACGCAGTATTTT.